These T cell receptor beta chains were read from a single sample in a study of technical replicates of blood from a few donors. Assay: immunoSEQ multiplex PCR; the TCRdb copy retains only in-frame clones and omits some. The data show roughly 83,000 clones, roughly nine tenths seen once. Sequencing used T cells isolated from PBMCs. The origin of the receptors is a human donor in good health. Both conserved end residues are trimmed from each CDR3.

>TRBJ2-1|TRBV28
ASSYLAGGSNEQF
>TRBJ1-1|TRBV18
ASSQGALTEAF
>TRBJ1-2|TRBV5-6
ASTRDRRNGYT
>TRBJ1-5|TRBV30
AWSTQGVFNQPQH
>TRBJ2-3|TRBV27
ASKFRTSGGVGTDTQY
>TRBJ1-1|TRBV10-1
ASSESYLLYTEAF
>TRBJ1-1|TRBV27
ASSANRYRDSEAF
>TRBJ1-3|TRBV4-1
ASSQGQDSQRSTIY
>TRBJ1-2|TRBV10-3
AITVGGRVGYT
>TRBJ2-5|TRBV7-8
ASSFRGRQETQY
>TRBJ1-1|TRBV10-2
ASRDTSNTEAF
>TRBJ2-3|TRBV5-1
ASSLDSGFSTDTQY
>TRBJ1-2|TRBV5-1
ASSLDSGQAVYGYT
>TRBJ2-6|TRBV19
ASSAHRAGANVLT
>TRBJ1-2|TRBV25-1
ATSGTFYT
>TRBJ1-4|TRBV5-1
ASSLRRAENEKLF
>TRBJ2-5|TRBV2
ASSGTGSFQETQY
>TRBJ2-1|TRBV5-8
ASSPSGGTYNEQF
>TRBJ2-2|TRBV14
ASSQDWNTGELF
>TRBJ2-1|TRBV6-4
ASTPGTGPSVINEQF
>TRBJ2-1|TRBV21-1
ASSQTMSEDEQF
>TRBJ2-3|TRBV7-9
ASSPTVFPTDTQY
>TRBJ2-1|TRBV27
ASSLGRLYNEQF
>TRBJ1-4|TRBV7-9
ASSLLAGSNEKLF
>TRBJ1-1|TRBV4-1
ASSQEGVGLGTEAF
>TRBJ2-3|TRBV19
ASSTPGQGALDTQY
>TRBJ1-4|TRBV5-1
ASSLGFGEKLF
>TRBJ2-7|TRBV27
ASSLSTTGNYEQY
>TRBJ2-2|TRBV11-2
ASSPLGGGRNTGELF
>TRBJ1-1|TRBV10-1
ASSESLGREAF
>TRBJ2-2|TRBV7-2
ASSRTLAGVNTGELF
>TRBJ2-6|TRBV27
ASSLSGGGLAGARLT
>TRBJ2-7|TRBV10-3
AISPPGQGIGSYEQY
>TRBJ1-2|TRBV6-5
ASRNNRGVPRGYT
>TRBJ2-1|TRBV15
ATGASGRGWNEQF
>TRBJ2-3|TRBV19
ASTAGILTDTQY
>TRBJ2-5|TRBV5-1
ASSILETQY
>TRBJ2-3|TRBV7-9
ASSFGLAGVTDTQY
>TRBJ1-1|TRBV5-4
ASSSRKGVAF
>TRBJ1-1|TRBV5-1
ASSLEDRGLQAF
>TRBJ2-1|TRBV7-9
ASSPLSGSTNEQF
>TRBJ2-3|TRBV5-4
ASSLSAGSTDTQY
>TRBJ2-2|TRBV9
ASSEPPANTGELF
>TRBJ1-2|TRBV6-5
ASSPSGGSDGYT
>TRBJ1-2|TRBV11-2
ASSSGLYGYT
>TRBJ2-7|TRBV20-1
SAQSGYEQY
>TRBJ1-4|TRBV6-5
ASSYSTGAKEKLF
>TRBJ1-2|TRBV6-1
ASSEAADASQNYGYT
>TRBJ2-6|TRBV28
ATDISGANVLT
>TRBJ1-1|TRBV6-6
ASSYSTRQTEAF
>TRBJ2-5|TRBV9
ASSKTGAGETQY
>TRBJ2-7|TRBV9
ASSVGGWGGASGEQY